Each of the 25 T cell receptor beta chains below was sequenced from the same sample in a study of T cell repertoires in cytomegalovirus infection. TCRdb re-called the reads through MiXCR, storing one row per CDR3 protein. The data contain about 130,000 distinct CDR3 sequences, about 32% of them singletons. These receptors are not linked to any known antigen. The specimen was CD8+ T cells from cultured PBMCs, collected from culture after CMV antigen stimulation. The receptors stem from a human donor in good health (CMV status not recorded). Some clones in this sample may be carry-over from other donors' samples.

This clonotype turned up a few times. The CDR3 bases are TGCGCCAGCAGCCCAGGGTGGGACGCCCTCTATGGCTACACCTTC. Its translation is CASSPGWDALYGYTF. This sequence joins TRBV5-1 and TRBJ1-2; a weak D match, TRBD1 (5 bases). CDR1 SGHRS and CDR2 YFSETQ come from the germline V gene. CDR3 length: 15 residues. With 4 bases removed from V and 4 bases from J, the gap between germline ends came to 17 bases.

This clonotype was picked up a small number of times. The chain employs TRBV5-5 and TRBJ1-4; D might be TRBD1 (6 bases). The CDR3 runs to 16 residues. Between the trimmed V and J ends, which lost 1 base and 7 bases, there was a span of 17 bases. Germline CDR1 SGHKS, CDR2 YYEKEE (reference sequence). The CDR3 protein is CASSLSGRRGGEKLFF. The DNA of the CDR3 is TGTGCCAGCAGCTTGTCGGGCCGCAGGGGCGGTGAAAAACTGTTTTTT.

This clonotype has at least ten counts. This chain uses TRBV10-3 with TRBJ2-2, with D possibly being TRBD2 (6 bases). Germline V CDR1 and CDR2: ENHRY, SYGVKD. V shed 6 bases and J shed 3 bases, with 14 bases lying between them. The CDR3 extends over 15 amino acids. CDR3 in DNA: TGTGCCATCAGCGACCCCGGGAGATACACCGGGGAGCTGTTTTTT. Protein sequence: CAISDPGRYTGELFF.

Only a few counts were recorded for this clonotype. In DNA form, the CDR3 reads TGTGCCAGCAGTTACGAGGCGCGGGGGAACACTGAAGCTTTCTTT. This encodes CASSYEARGNTEAFF. This chain connects TRBV5-6 to TRBJ1-1; no definite D call. The CDR3 runs to 15 residues. V lost 5 bases and J lost 1, with 15 bases in between. Germline V gene lookup returns CDR1 SGHDT and CDR2 YYEEEE.

Regarding this clonotype: Here the CDR3 omits its conserved ending phenylalanine or tryptophan, so a read error is the likely source. The chain couples TRBV7-6 to TRBJ2-7, with TRBD1 matching 7 bases. From germline, CDR1 is SGHVS and CDR2 FNYEAQ. V trimming: 5 bases; J trimming: 5 bases; junction bases outside the gene matches: 12. The CDR3 covers 15 residues. CDR3 sequence (DNA): TGTGCCAGCAGCCTACGGACAGGCCGGTCGGACGAGCAGTACTGC. Protein product: CASSLRTGRSDEQYC.

This rearrangement joins TRBV7-6 to TRBJ2-5; TRBD2 matches at 8 bases. The V gene's germline CDR1 is SGHVS and CDR2 FNYEAQ. The junction had 11 bases not matched to a gene; V was cut back by 4 bases and J by 4 bases. The CDR3 runs 16 residues. This CDR3 is CASSSRSGLDRETQYF. The CDR3, as DNA: TGTGCCAGCAGCTCAAGATCGGGACTAGACCGAGAGACCCAGTACTTC.

Only a few counts were recorded for this clonotype. The gene calls are TRBV4-1 and TRBJ1-2; D remains unclear. CDR3 size: 15 residues. Germline V gene data show CDR1 as MGHRA and CDR2 as YSYEKL. V shed 0 bases and J shed 4 bases, with 12 bases lying between them. Here the CDR3 DNA reads TGCGCCAGCAGCCAAGATTTGGGCAACCCCTATGGCTACACCTTC. Protein: CASSQDLGNPYGYTF.

The chain joins TRBV25-1 to TRBJ1-2; tentatively, D is TRBD1 (5 bases). Per germline, CDR1 MGHDK and CDR2 SYGVNS. This CDR3 spans 14 amino acids. Trimming left V 1 base short and J 6 bases short, with 12 bases between. Written as DNA, the CDR3 is TGTGCCAGCAGTGAATTTTGGGACCAAGATGGCTACACCTTC. It translates to CASSEFWDQDGYTF.

J is TRBJ1-2 and V is TRBV10-3, with unresolved D. Trimming removed 6 bases from V and 8 bases from J, with 13 bases in between. The CDR3 runs 12 residues. CDR1 and CDR2 from the germline V gene are ENHRY and SYGVKD. CDR3 in DNA: TGTGCCATCAGCGTGCGGGGTGACGGCTACACCTTC. This translates into CAISVRGDGYTF.

This clonotype appeared many times. The gene calls are TRBV12-3 or TRBV12-4 and TRBJ2-3; TRBD2 is a possible D gene (7 bases). The CDR3 spans 17 residues. Trimming removed 6 bases from V and 4 bases from J, with 23 bases in between. CDR3 sequence: CASSPWVGRGQSDTQYF. CDR3 nucleotide sequence: TGTGCCAGCAGCCCATGGGTCGGGCGGGGGCAGTCAGATACGCAGTATTTT.

The rearrangement uses TRBV6-1 and TRBJ1-2, with 8 bases fitting TRBD1. The CDR3 sequence is 15 residues long. Germline V lookup: CDR1 MNHNS, CDR2 SASEGT. The ends lost 6 bases at V and 5 bases at J; junction bases unmatched: 11. CDR3 DNA sequence: TGTGCCAGCAGGGGACAGGACCAAGTAACTTATGGCTACACCTTC. Encoded protein: CASRGQDQVTYGYTF.

The V call is TRBV20-1, the J call TRBJ1-1; 7 bases are shared with TRBD1. The V segment lost 6 bases and the J segment 0 bases; nucleotides outside the gene matches: 10. Germline V CDR1 and CDR2: DFQATT, SNEGSKA (reference sequence). The CDR3 extends over 15 amino acids. The CDR3: CSARDRGSLNTEAFF. The CDR3 coding sequence is TGCAGTGCCAGGGACAGAGGGAGTTTGAACACTGAAGCTTTCTTT.

This clonotype was seen more than once but under ten times. V is TRBV4-3 and J is TRBJ2-3; 9 nucleotides align to TRBD1. Trimming cost V 0 bases and J 3 bases; bases outside gene matches: 4. Germline V gene sequence: CDR1 LGHNA, CDR2 YSLEER. This CDR3 spans 16 amino acids. The CDR3 reads CASSQDVQGATDTQYF. The CDR3 region has the DNA TGCGCCAGCAGCCAAGATGTACAGGGGGCAACAGATACGCAGTATTTT.

The genes are TRBV6-5 and TRBJ1-1, with D tentatively TRBD1 (6 bases). V was trimmed by 2 bases and J by 8 bases, leaving 15 bases between them. CDR1 and CDR2 (germline): MNHEY, SVGAGI. The CDR3 extends over 14 amino acids. The CDR3 loop is CASSYLRQAPEAFF. As DNA, the CDR3 is TGTGCCAGCAGTTACCTCAGACAGGCGCCAGAAGCTTTCTTT.

Only a few counts were recorded for this clonotype. J is TRBJ1-1 and V is TRBV6-2 or TRBV6-3, with TRBD1 identical over 7 bases. This CDR3 spans 16 amino acids. The ends lost 6 bases at V and 3 bases at J; junction bases unmatched: 13. The germline CDR1 and CDR2 sequences are MNHEY and SVGEGT. Written as DNA, the CDR3 is TGTGCCAGCAGCCTTGACAGGGTGGAGGGTTACACTGAAGCTTTCTTT. Translation: CASSLDRVEGYTEAFF.

This clonotype was seen just once. The V gene is TRBV27, the J gene TRBJ2-1; no clear D. The CDR3 sequence is 15 residues long. Germline loops: CDR1 MNHEY, CDR2 SMNVEV (reference sequence). Trimming took off 4 bases at V and 0 bases at J, with 10 bases between the two ends. Here the CDR3 reads CASSWIGSSYNEQFF. The CDR3 DNA is TGTGCCAGCAGTTGGATAGGAAGCTCCTACAATGAGCAGTTCTTC.

This chain uses TRBV20-1 with TRBJ2-5; 7 positions agree with TRBD1. V was pared by 6 bases and J by 0 bases, with 19 bases of the junction left unmatched. CDR1 and CDR2 from the germline V gene are DFQATT and SNEGSKA (reference sequence). This CDR3 region has 18 residues. CDR3 sequence reads: CSAKRSPTGVPYQETQYF. CDR3 in DNA: TGCAGTGCCAAGCGAAGCCCCACAGGGGTCCCGTACCAAGAGACCCAGTACTTC.

This clonotype was counted a few times. V gene TRBV6-4 combines with J gene TRBJ1-3, with D perhaps TRBD1 (6 bases). The V gene lost 3 bases and the J gene lost 0 bases, with 9 bases spanning the gap. This CDR3 spans 15 amino acids. CDR1 is MRHNA, CDR2 SNTAGT, per germline. CDR3 region: CASSEGASSGNTIYF. CDR3 DNA sequence: TGTGCCAGCAGTGAGGGGGCCAGCTCTGGAAACACCATATATTTT.

A word on this clonotype: A clone one base away is much larger, so this may be a read error. Here the CDR3 DNA reads TGTGCCATCCCCCGGACAGAGGGCGGTAAGGGCTACACCTTC. This translates into CAIPRTEGGKGYTF. The V and J genes are TRBV7-2 and TRBJ1-2; TRBD1 is a possible D gene (6 bases). The V gene lost 10 bases and the J gene lost 8 bases, with 23 bases spanning the gap. There are 14 residues in the CDR3. In germline, CDR1 is SGHTA, CDR2 FQGNSA.

The chain combines TRBV7-8 with TRBJ2-7; tentatively, D is TRBD1 (6 bases). Per germline, CDR1 SGHVS and CDR2 FQNEAQ. V was trimmed by 5 bases and J by 2 bases, leaving 13 bases between them. CDR3 length: 14 residues. The CDR3 reads CASSQQGTPYEQYF. CDR3 coding DNA: TGTGCCAGCAGCCAACAGGGTACCCCCTACGAGCAGTACTTC. Combining the CDR3 with reference TRBV7-8 and TRBJ2-7 gives the whole variable domain GAGVSQSPRYKVAKRGQDVALRCDPISGHVSLFWYQQALGQGPEFLTYFQNEAQLDKSGLPSDRFFAERPEGSVSTLKIQRTQQEDSAVYLCASSQQGTPYEQYFGPGTRLTVT.

J is TRBJ1-1 and V is TRBV12-3 or TRBV12-4; no definite D call. With 4 bases removed from V and 4 bases from J, the gap between germline ends came to 10 bases. This CDR3 has 13 residues. The CDR3 is CASSSRPVTEAFF. The DNA for the CDR3 is TGTGCCAGCAGTTCCCGGCCGGTCACTGAAGCTTTCTTT.

This clonotype was detected ten times or more. The rearrangement uses TRBV7-8 and TRBJ2-7; 7 nucleotides agree with TRBD1. Germline-derived CDR1 and CDR2 are SGHVS and FQNEAQ. The CDR3 runs 13 residues. V trimming: 4 bases; J trimming: 3 bases; junction bases outside the gene matches: 3. The chain's CDR3 is CASSYRGNYEQYF. The CDR3 DNA is TGTGCCAGCAGCTACAGGGGAAACTACGAGCAGTACTTC.

This clonotype came up many times. The chain has TRBV7-2 and TRBJ2-5; D possibly matches TRBD1 or TRBD2 (5 bases each). V shed 1 base and J shed 5 bases, with 26 bases lying between them. CDR3 length: 19 amino acids. Germline V gene data show CDR1 as SGHTA and CDR2 as FQGNSA. The CDR3 DNA sequence: TGTGCCAGCAGCTTAGTCTTTCTGTGGGGACGCGACTCTAAGGAGACCCAGTACTTC. It encodes CASSLVFLWGRDSKETQYF.

This clonotype has more than one count but fewer than ten. This sequence joins TRBV10-3 and TRBJ1-1; perhaps TRBD1 as D (6 bases). Germline values: CDR1 ENHRY, CDR2 SYGVKD. Trimming removed 0 bases at V and 0 bases at J, with 11 bases between. The CDR3 has 16 residues. The chain's CDR3 is CAISESEDRLNTEAFF. The CDR3 DNA follows: TGTGCCATCAGTGAGTCGGAAGACAGGTTGAACACTGAAGCTTTCTTT.

In this sample, this clonotype turned up a few times. The chain recombines TRBV6-5 with TRBJ2-3, with 11 bases lining up with TRBD2. The CDR3 has 18 residues. The germline gives CDR1 MNHEY, CDR2 SVGAGI. V trimming: 6 bases; J trimming: 0 bases; junction bases outside the gene matches: 11. For the CDR3, the DNA is TGTGCCAGCAGACCACGACTAGCGGGGTTGACTAGCACAGATACGCAGTATTTT. This codes for CASRPRLAGLTSTDTQYF.